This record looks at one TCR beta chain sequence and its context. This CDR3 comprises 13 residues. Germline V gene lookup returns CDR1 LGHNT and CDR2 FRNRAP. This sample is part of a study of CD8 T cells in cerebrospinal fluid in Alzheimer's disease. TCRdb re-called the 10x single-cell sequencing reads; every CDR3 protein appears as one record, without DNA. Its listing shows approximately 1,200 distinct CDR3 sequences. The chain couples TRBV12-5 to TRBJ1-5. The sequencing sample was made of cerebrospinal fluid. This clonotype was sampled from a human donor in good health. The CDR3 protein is CASVLEGNQPQHF.